The entry below describes one TCR beta chain. The antigen is unknown. This specimen comes from a study of long-term antiretroviral therapy in people with HIV. Among participants with HIV, every one received treatment in the United States. Specimens carried roughly 0.9-10 million cryopreserved PBMC before DNA extraction. At the survey level, the v3.0 immunoSEQ assay was run. The table came from immunoSEQ multiplex PCR; TCRdb's copy has only in-frame clones and leaves some out. The profile shows tens of thousands of clones, roughly 94% of them singletons. Study results and caveats: The ART regimens used between the mid-2000s and the late 2010s may be less effective than current ones. Nothing was known about ART adherence, viral resistance or changes in therapy.

The CDR3 extends over 13 amino acids. Looked up from germline, CDR1 is WSHSY and CDR2 is SAAADI. V dropped 8 bases and J dropped 1 base, with 12 bases sitting between them. V gene TRBV10-2 combines with J gene TRBJ2-7; weak D call: TRBD1 (5 bases). The receptor was isolated from a man aged 45-60 years with HIV. Specimen: unsorted PBMCs, collected 5.3 years after starting antiretroviral therapy. As DNA, the CDR3 is TGCGCCAGCGAGGACACCCGATCCTACGAGCAGTACTTC. Translated, it gives CASEDTRSYEQYF.